The source of this T cell receptor (beta chain) is a study of beta chain features in type 1 diabetes (dated by TCRdb to 2016 to 2019). As for the study more broadly: No differences in mean age, gender distribution, total cell number or subset yield were found between patients and healthy donors. Whereas all 30 or so donors provided naive and central memory subsets, regulatory and stem cell-like memory subsets were isolated from just 8 patients and about 8 healthy donors. A total of over 90,000,000 sorted cells were examined across all samples, and a strong correlation was observed between cell number per subset and RNA yield. In the study, recently diagnosed type 1 diabetes patients and matched healthy donors were compared on the TCRB repertoires of their sorted circulating CD4+ T cell subsets.

Each donor gave one peripheral blood draw, averaging approximately 110 mL, which was collected into heparinised tubes. A BD FACSAria II was used to sort naive, central memory, regulatory and stem cell-like memory CD4+ T cells with a panel that included CD45RO, CCR7, CD25, CD127, CD95 and CD27. All sorted populations exceeded 95% purity. PBMCs were separated immediately by Lymphoprep density gradient centrifugation and were stained directly, without being cultured. Samples were stained and sorted in pairs, with one healthy donor and one patient per experiment, so that batch effects were minimized. The CDR3 holds 15 amino acids from the cysteine to the phenylalanine. Only the CDR3 portion is preserved as DNA: 45 bases, with reading frame beginning at the first base. Cut back by 5 bases and 1 base, the V and J ends lie 13 bases apart. Taken from the germline V gene, the CDR1 and CDR2 loops are SGHTA and FQGTGA.

All of the isolated RNA was reverse transcribed with the High Capacity cDNA Reverse Transcription Kit, so expressed TCRB transcripts were sequenced. Naive, central memory and regulatory T cell samples underwent deep immunoSEQ sequencing, averaging roughly 3.5 million total reads per sample. After sorted cells were lysed in RLT buffer, RNA was extracted with DNase-treated RNeasy Micro or Mini kits, with the choice depending on cell number. To prevent cross-contamination, each cell subset was processed individually, whereas patient and healthy donor samples were processed jointly. TCRB sequences were amplified from cDNA with the immunoSEQ multiplex PCR, producing 87-bp fragments spanning the CDR3 region. Amplicons were sequenced on the Illumina HiSeq platform. Processing in the source paper ran as follows. Synthetic template baselines were used to correct PCR bias computationally, reads within Hamming distance 2 were collapsed together, and singletons that could not be merged were discarded. Reads were aligned to IMGT to assign V, D and J genes, CDR3 length, and insertions or deletions at six rearrangement sites. Within each subset, clonotype counts were normalized to the number of sorted cells before true diversity and Gini coefficients were calculated with the tcR R package. Repertoire sharing was quantified using the overlap coefficient calculated on TCRB nucleotide sequences. Out-of-frame TCRB sequences from naive cells were analyzed to stand in for the pre-selection repertoire. Held by TCRdb, this immuneACCESS table contains in-frame sequences only and omits some clones. Under half of the omission traces to an unresolved V gene where checked; the cause of the rest is unknown. The DNA was the basis for D and trimming; V, J and clone size are from that table. The sample has about 350,000 clones on record, roughly a fifth of them singletons. Approximately 0.046% of the sample is held by the ten biggest clonotypes.

A word on this clone: The specificity of this receptor is unknown. Base qualities are not at hand, and no much larger clone is one base apart.

Paper-wide results and their limitations: At VDJ recombination sites, type 1 diabetes patients had fewer insertions and more deleted nucleotides, which implies abnormalities in thymic rearrangement. Type 1 diabetes patients showed a moderate but significant shortening of TCRB CDR3 length in all four CD4+ subsets. Because cDNA was sequenced instead of genomic DNA, highly expressing activated cells could be over-represented, though the groups showed no difference in activation or CD3 levels. Because the HLA sub-analyses included only small numbers of individuals, any influence of HLA type on TCRB rearrangement was left unresolved. PCR may preferentially amplify shorter templates, but because patient and control samples were amplified and corrected together, any resulting skew would affect both groups equally. The naive, central memory and regulatory TCRB repertoires appeared to resemble one another more closely among patients than among healthy donors.

This receptor was obtained from a woman aged 18-35 years in good health. Sequencing was carried out using naive CD4+ T cells from blood. The intended sense of this specimen's cell subset or site label: true naive CD4+ T cells. The rearranged chain carries TRBV7-3 and TRBJ2-3; TRBD1 could be the D gene, as 7 bases match. The DNA reads TGTGCCAGCAGCCAGGGGGGAAGACGCACAGATACGCAGTATTTT. Its amino acids are CASSQGGRRTDTQYF.